This TCR beta chain was documented in a study of cytomegalovirus exposure and HLA in healthy donors. CDR1 and CDR2 (germline): PRHDT, FYEKMQ (reference sequence). V shed 5 bases and J 2 bases; nucleotides not matched to a gene: 15. This CDR3 is 17 amino acids long. Whole-study findings and limits: Reports showed the classifier diagnosing cytomegalovirus status with high specificity and sensitivity. Association of roughly 18,000 TCR beta sequences with HLA alleles was found at 0.05 false discovery rate in a later analysis.

On this clone itself: What it binds is not known.

The PCR contained 60 Vbeta and 13 Jbeta primers. Clones were read by immunoSEQ multiplex PCR, and TCRdb kept only the in-frame ones, dropping some. The sample records 110,000 or so clones, approximately 80% being singletons. Sequencing was performed on PBMCs. This chain uses TRBV13 with TRBJ2-7, with 7 bases identical to TRBD2. The clonotype comes from a male donor in good health and CMV-seronegative. In DNA, the CDR3 is TGTGCCAGCAGCCCACCACTACGGAGCGGGGATGCCTACGAGCAGTACTTC. Protein product: CASSPPLRSGDAYEQYF.